Reported below is one T cell receptor beta chain. Its antigen is not known. This CDR3 contains 14 residues. The germline CDR1 and CDR2 sequences are MNHEY and SMNVEV (reference sequence). Deletions cut 6 bases from V and 3 bases from J, with 11 bases between. MiXCR, applied by TCRdb to the reads, yields one record per CDR3 protein. This table has about 65,000 distinct CDR3 sequences, around 49% appearing once. The data were obtained in a study of type 1 regulatory T cells. What was sequenced was cultured non-Tr1 T cells, either the whole culture or a sorted T cell fraction (not recorded which). This sequence was found in a human donor in good health. V is TRBV27 and J is TRBJ2-2; the D gene is possibly TRBD2 (6 bases). The DNA of the CDR3 is TGTGCCAGCAGGCCCTGGGGGGACACCGGGGAGCTGTTTTTT. Encoded protein: CASRPWGDTGELFF.